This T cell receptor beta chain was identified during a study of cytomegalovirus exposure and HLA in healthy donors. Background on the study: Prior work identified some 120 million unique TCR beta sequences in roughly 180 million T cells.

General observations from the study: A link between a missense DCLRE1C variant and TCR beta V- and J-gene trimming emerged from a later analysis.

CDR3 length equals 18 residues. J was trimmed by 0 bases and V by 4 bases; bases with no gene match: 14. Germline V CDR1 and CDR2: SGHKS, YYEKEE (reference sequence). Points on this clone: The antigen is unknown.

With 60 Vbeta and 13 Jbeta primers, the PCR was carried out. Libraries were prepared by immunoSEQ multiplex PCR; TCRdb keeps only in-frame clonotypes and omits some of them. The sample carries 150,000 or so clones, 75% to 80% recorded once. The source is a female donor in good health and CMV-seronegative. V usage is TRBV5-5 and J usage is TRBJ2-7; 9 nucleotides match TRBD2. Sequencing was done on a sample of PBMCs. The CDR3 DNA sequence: TGTGCCAGCAGCCAGCCCGAGGCGGCGGGAGGGTTCTCCTACGAGCAGTACTTC. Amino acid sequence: CASSQPEAAGGFSYEQYF.